This T cell receptor beta chain was sequenced in a study of T cell responses to AZD1222 COVID-19 vaccine. The length of the CDR3 is 17 residues. V dropped 4 bases and J dropped 0; count of bases not matched to a gene: 3. Germline-derived CDR1 and CDR2 are SNHLY and FYNNEI. The method was immunoSEQ multiplex PCR; TCRdb's version includes in-frame clones alone and lacks a portion of them. In the table there are 100,000 or so clones, roughly 90% of which are singletons. The rearrangement links TRBV2 to TRBJ2-1; 13 bases fit TRBD2. The source material was peripheral blood, sampled on day 0 of AZD1222 vaccination. This sequence originates from an adult in good health. CDR3 in amino acids: CASSGGLAGDSYNEQFF. The DNA for the CDR3 is TGTGCCAGCAGTGGCGGACTAGCGGGGGACTCCTACAATGAGCAGTTCTTC.